This is a list of T cell receptor beta chains from one sample in a study of CD8 T cells in ankylosing spondylitis. One entry per CDR3 protein, called by TCRdb with MiXCR from the 5' RACE reads. The sample lists 200,000 to 250,000 distinct CDR3 sequences, around 10% seen once, with less than 8% in the top ten. Sequencing input: blood, either unsorted or a sorted T cell fraction (not recorded which). The receptors were sampled from a male donor with ankylosing spondylitis or in good health (not recorded which). CDR3s include the opening cysteine and the closing phenylalanine or tryptophan.

CASSPGSPTPYNEQFF	TRBV5-5
CSARDLGQGWEKLFF	TRBV20-1
CASRIDNVNYGYTF	TRBV12-3/TRBV12-4
CASSYAGEGEAFF	TRBV6-6
CASSPTGQNIQYF	TRBV7-8
CSVGGLLVNTQYF	TRBV29-1
CASSFKADTEAFF	TRBV12-3/TRBV12-4
CASSALAGEGDTQYF	TRBV6-4
CASSYSGDWYEQYF	TRBV6-5
CAMGPGGVDTQYF	TRBV5-6
CSARETGRSYNSPLHF	TRBV20-1
CASSTPTSGLDQETQYF	TRBV7-2
CSATREEGTGELFF	TRBV20-1
CASSFVSGGDPQYF	TRBV5-8